One sample yielded the 7 T cell receptor beta chains listed below, sequenced in a study of radiotherapy plus CTLA-4 blockade in lung cancer. Generated by immunoSEQ multiplex PCR, the TCRdb table keeps only in-frame clones and is missing some. The table includes approximately 85,000 clones, approximately 83% detected once. Sequences were derived from peripheral blood, sampled from a patient treated with radiotherapy plus ipilimumab. The source is a human donor with non-small cell lung cancer who had a partial response to radiotherapy plus ipilimumab.

V and J are TRBV29-1 and TRBJ2-7, with 7 positions matching TRBD1. The CDR3 spans 13 residues. The V gene end was trimmed by 1 base and the J gene end by 3 bases; junction bases not matched to a gene: 3. Germline CDR1 is SQVTM and CDR2 is ANQGSEA. CDR3 region: CSVEGAGGYEQYF. CDR3 nucleotides: TGCAGCGTTGAAGGGGCAGGGGGCTACGAGCAGTACTTC.

This chain uses TRBV7-9 with TRBJ2-3, with 13 bases matching TRBD2. The germline V gene encodes CDR1 SEHNR and CDR2 FQNEAQ (reference sequence). After removal of 1 base from V and 0 bases from J, the junction contained 4 bases not matched to a gene. The CDR3 runs to 18 residues. The CDR3 here is CASSLVRGLAGSTDTQYF. CDR3 coding DNA: TGTGCCAGCAGCTTAGTCCGGGGACTAGCGGGAAGCACAGATACGCAGTATTTT.

The rearrangement uses TRBV6-1 and TRBJ1-6; D is ambiguous. CDR1 MNHNS and CDR2 SASEGT come from the germline V gene. The ends were cut back, 3 bases at V and 8 bases at J, with 8 bases in the middle. The CDR3 consists of 13 residues. CDR3 protein: CASSEAVDSPLHF. As DNA, the CDR3 is TGTGCCAGCAGTGAGGCAGTGGATTCACCCCTCCACTTT.

The J gene is TRBJ2-7, the V gene TRBV18; 7 bases are a match to TRBD1. The CDR3 is 13 residues long. V lost 6 bases, J lost 1 base, and 3 bases stayed unmatched. Germline CDR1 is KGHSH and CDR2 is LQKENI. In nucleotides, the CDR3 is TGTGCCAGCTCCCGGACAGGATCCTACGAGCAGTACGTC. Amino acid sequence: CASSRTGSYEQYV.

The chain combines TRBV11-2 with TRBJ2-3; 7 bases fit TRBD1. This CDR3 contains 16 residues. The germline gives CDR1 SGHAT, CDR2 FQNNGV. J gave up 1 base and V 5 bases, and 9 bases lay outside the gene matches. The CDR3 DNA reads TGTGCCAGCAGCCGGATGGGGGACAGCCGCACAGATACGCAGTATTTT. This translates into CASSRMGDSRTDTQYF.

The rearrangement uses TRBV28 and TRBJ2-1, with TRBD2 identical over 7 bases. Trimming cost V 8 bases and J 7 bases; bases outside gene matches: 11. The CDR3 is made up of 14 amino acids. The germline V gene has CDR1 MDHEN and CDR2 SYDVKM. In DNA, the CDR3 is TGTGCCAGCGGCGGGGCGGGAGTTTATAATGAGCAGTTCTTC. Translating it yields CASGGAGVYNEQFF.

Only one count was recorded for this clone. J is TRBJ1-3 and V is TRBV6-5, with D perhaps TRBD1 (6 bases). The germline V and J ends were trimmed by 2 bases and 2 bases, with 13 bases remaining between them. The CDR3 has 16 amino acids. Germline CDR1 MNHEY, CDR2 SVGAGI. The CDR3, as DNA: TGTGCCAGCAGTTACGGCCGACAGGAAACTGGAAACACCATATATTTT. It is translated as CASSYGRQETGNTIYF.